This TCR beta chain was identified in a study of cytomegalovirus exposure and HLA in healthy donors. Findings and caveats of the study: It was shown in a later analysis that HLA-associated TCR beta chains were more clonally expanded than other, equally common chains.

In the case of this clone: What it binds is unknown.

The PCR contained 60 Vbeta and 13 Jbeta primers. Sequencing was performed with immunoSEQ multiplex PCR; in TCRdb, only in-frame clones are kept and a portion is missing. The table lists about 130,000 clones, about three quarters of them singletons. Germline V gives CDR1 SGHDN, CDR2 FVKESK. With 10 bases clipped from V and 2 bases from J, the junction kept 12 bases outside the gene matches. The CDR3 totals 16 residues. The sequence was collected from a woman under 40 in good health and CMV-seronegative. The rearrangement joins TRBV14 to TRBJ1-4; 8 positions match TRBD1. The sample taken for sequencing was PBMCs. DNA of the CDR3: TGTGCCACAACGCGATGGACAGGGCTTACTAATGAAAAACTGTTTTTT. This translates into CATTRWTGLTNEKLFF.